The sequence of this T cell receptor beta chain was determined in a study of T cell repertoires in cytomegalovirus infection. Germline V gives CDR1 MNHEY, CDR2 SVGEGT. Trimming removed 6 bases at V and 5 bases at J, with 16 bases between. CDR3 length: 14 residues. Broader study findings: HLA-C-restricted CMV clonotypes gave the most frequent clonotype in two of eight donors.

This clonotype was observed a single time. Antigen specificity is unknown. Each CDR3 protein gets one entry after TCRdb re-called the reads with MiXCR. The sample lists 650,000 to 900,000 distinct CDR3 sequences, approximately 30% occurring once. This TCR was recovered from a human donor in good health (CMV status not recorded). Some clones in this sample may be carry-over from other donors' samples. V usage is TRBV6-2 or TRBV6-3 and J usage is TRBJ1-1, with D unclear. Source: cultured CD8+ T cells from PBMCs, taken from culture after CMV antigen stimulation. CDR3 DNA: TGTGCCAGCAGCCCGAAGGGTGGTTGGACTGAAGCTTTCTTT. This encodes CASSPKGGWTEAFF.